Shown below are 10 T cell receptor beta chains from a single sample sequenced in a study of T-cell memory formation after mild COVID-19 (dated by TCRdb to 2020 to 2022). The method was 5' RACE. Sequenced on an Illumina NovaSeq 6000. TCRdb redid the processing of the public reads, applying fastp at Q25 and MiXCR, and retained in-frame beta chains. Under each unique CDR3 protein, matching rows form one entry showing the most common genes and DNA. Here the sample has some 210,000 distinct CDR3 sequences; approximately 16% occur a single time. 2% to 3% of the sample rests with the top ten. The sample comprised PBMCs or a T cell subset sorted from them (not recorded which). The receptors derive from an adult woman who had mild COVID-19 (a few samples of this study predate the infection). The sample titles of this study are shuffled in the database, so cell type and time point are left out; the donor was told from shared clones.

This sequence joins TRBV18 and TRBJ1-5; 7 bases align to TRBD1. Trimming took 3 bases from V and 5 from J; bases not matched to a gene: 4. Germline CDR1 is KGHSH and CDR2 is LQKENI. The CDR3 is 14 amino acids. The CDR3 loop reads CASSPGQLDQPQHF. DNA for the CDR3: TGTGCCAGCTCACCGGGACAGTTGGATCAGCCCCAGCATTTT. The full variable domain, in which reference TRBV18 and TRBJ1-5 provide the parts outside the CDR3, is NAGVMQNPRHLVRRRGQEARLRCSPMKGHSHVYWYRQLPEEGLKFMVYLQKENIIDESGMPKERFSAEFPKEGPSILRIQQVVRGDSAAYFCASSPGQLDQPQHFGDGTRLSIL.

This rearrangement joins TRBV9 to TRBJ2-5; tentative D call: TRBD2 (5 bases). V was shortened by 4 bases and J by 5 bases, with 15 bases between the two germline ends. The CDR3 contains 14 residues. Per the germline V gene, CDR1 is SGDLS and CDR2 is YYNGEE. CDR3: CASSLTAQRETQYF. CDR3 bases: TGTGCCAGCAGCCTCACAGCCCAGCGGGAGACCCAGTACTTC.

The V gene is TRBV18, the J gene TRBJ2-5; D unresolved. This CDR3 is 13 amino acids long. V lost 0 bases and J lost 4, with 6 bases in between. Per the germline V gene, CDR1 is KGHSH and CDR2 is LQKENI. The CDR3 loop reads CASSPPSRETQYF. The CDR3 nucleotides are TGTGCCAGCTCACCACCGAGTAGAGAGACCCAGTACTTC. Combining the CDR3 with reference TRBV18 and TRBJ2-5 gives the whole variable domain NAGVMQNPRHLVRRRGQEARLRCSPMKGHSHVYWYRQLPEEGLKFMVYLQKENIIDESGMPKERFSAEFPKEGPSILRIQQVVRGDSAAYFCASSPPSRETQYFGPGTRLLVL.

The genes are TRBV7-2 and TRBJ1-1; no reliable D call. The CDR3 consists of 18 residues. Germline CDR1 is SGHTA and CDR2 is FQGNSA. Deletions cut 2 bases from V and 8 bases from J, with 27 bases between. The CDR3 coding sequence is TGTGCCAGCAGCTTATCGAACCGGGTCCTGACTCCGTTCGTGGAAGCTTTCTTT. This gives the protein CASSLSNRVLTPFVEAFF.

In DNA, the CDR3 is TGTGCCAGCAGCACTTCTGGGACAGCGAGAGGCTACACCTTC. Amino acid sequence: CASSTSGTARGYTF. The chain couples TRBV9 to TRBJ1-2; 7 bases are a match to TRBD1. From germline, CDR1 is SGDLS and CDR2 YYNGEE. V was pared by 4 bases and J by 8 bases, with 11 bases of the junction left unmatched. The CDR3 consists of 14 residues.

This rearrangement joins TRBV9 to TRBJ2-3; unclear D gene. The CDR3 loop spans 14 amino acids. Looked up from germline, CDR1 is SGDLS and CDR2 is YYNGEE. Trimming removed 1 base from V and 0 bases from J, with 6 bases in between. The CDR3 here is CASSVQDSTDTQYF. The CDR3 region has the DNA TGTGCCAGCAGCGTACAGGATAGCACAGATACGCAGTATTTT.

This clonotype was picked up a small number of times. The chain has TRBV5-1 and TRBJ2-5, with D uncertain. Trimming cost V 1 base and J 1 base, with 8 bases left between them. Looked up from germline, CDR1 is SGHRS and CDR2 is YFSETQ. CDR3 length equals 14 residues. The CDR3 nucleotides are TGCGCCAGCAGCTTGCATGCAGGCCAAGAGACCCAGTACTTC. Its translation: CASSLHAGQETQYF.

This clonotype has just a few counts. The gene calls are TRBV10-3 and TRBJ2-1; perhaps TRBD1 as D (6 bases). Trimming took off 4 bases at V and 1 base at J, with 11 bases between the two ends. Germline CDR1 and CDR2: ENHRY and SYGVKD. The CDR3 extends over 15 amino acids. The CDR3 region is CAISGGQGSYNEQFF. DNA of the CDR3: TGTGCCATCAGTGGGGGGCAGGGGTCCTACAATGAGCAGTTCTTC.

This chain uses TRBV9 with TRBJ2-2, with TRBD1 matching 7 bases. Germline-derived CDR1 and CDR2 are SGDLS and YYNGEE. The ends lost 1 base at V and 7 bases at J; junction bases unmatched: 1. The CDR3 is made up of 13 amino acids. The CDR3 reads CASSVRDSGELFF. CDR3 nucleotide sequence: TGTGCCAGCAGCGTACGGGACAGCGGGGAGCTGTTTTTT.

The genes are TRBV5-1 and TRBJ2-7; 8 bases are shared with TRBD2. This CDR3 has 17 amino acids. V shed 0 bases and J 0 bases; nucleotides not matched to a gene: 8. The V gene's germline CDR1 is SGHRS and CDR2 YFSETQ. The CDR3 region is CASSLERTGTSSYEQYF. CDR3 DNA: TGCGCCAGCAGCTTGGAGAGGACCGGGACTAGCTCCTACGAGCAGTACTTC. The variable domain in full, with the rest retrieved from reference TRBV5-1 and TRBJ2-7, is KAGVTQTPRYLIKTRGQQVTLSCSPISGHRSVSWYQQTPGQGLQFLFEYFSETQRNKGNFPGRFSGRQFSNSRSEMNVSTLELGDSALYLCASSLERTGTSSYEQYFGPGTRLTVT.